The rows below give T cell receptor beta chains drawn from one sample of a study of shared clonotypes between healthy human individuals. This table comes from immunoSEQ multiplex PCR, and its TCRdb copy is limited to in-frame clones, with some not included. The sample contains 950,000 to 1,100,000 clones, roughly 70% of which appear only once. Sequences were obtained from memory CD4+ T cells sorted from blood. All receptors come from a man younger than 35 in good health. The CDR3 runs from the conserved cysteine through the conserved F or W.

v_gene,CDR3aa
TRBV6-5,CASRRAVDPTYEQYF
TRBV30,CAWSPRRKQGMHANQPQHF
TRBV14,CASSQGFGTSQGMNTEAFF
TRBV19,CASSMSKGWGAFF
TRBV2,CAGGTSGGNEQFF
TRBV10-2,CASRLGDSPLHF
TRBV29-1,CSVGAGGFYNEQFF
TRBV4-3,CASSQDSGLKLFF
TRBV2,CASSIGHQSSGANVLTF
TRBV27,CASSSFRSNEQFF
TRBV11-2,CASRFAGTPQETQYF
TRBV2,CASSRGQTNQPQHF
TRBV25-1,CASSEWGTGNSGANVLTF
TRBV5-4,CASSSRLAGQNEQFF
TRBV5-1,CASSSQGALTEAFF
TRBV19,CASSIEEAGSTEAFF
TRBV7-2,CASSSEPGTDQETQYF
TRBV7-2,CASSLGLAGVGVGYF
TRBV10-3,CAISEGVNTEAFF
TRBV9,CASSPGGTLRGLHF
TRBV30,CAWSVPQGNGYTF
TRBV19,CASSTGTGEYEQYF
TRBV21-1,CASSARGQEFSYEQYF
TRBV15,CATSPTQGGRDTQYF
TRBV25-1,CASSSGTGDTGELFF
TRBV20-1,CSARTLHF
TRBV12-5,CASGLDTQVAGGGYEQFF
TRBV29-1,CSVESGYEQYF
TRBV19,CASSILGGAGTYNEQFF
TRBV21-1,CAPGTSGRAREHNEQFF
TRBV7-3,CASSLRGQGANEQFF
TRBV5-1,CASSLATGASTDTQYF
TRBV30,CAWKQGAYEQYF
TRBV6-6,CASSTGGSGGAEEQFF
TRBV6-1,CASSGEGTGELFF
TRBV10-3,CAITRSQGQGKTDTQYF
TRBV7-9,CASSLAIYEQYF
TRBV2,CASSEMRGGATEAFF
TRBV9,CASSPSSGVNNEQFF
TRBV6-1,CASSESGISYNEQFF
TRBV19,CASSITTRDGYTF
TRBV5-1,CASSLAGSSGTANF
TRBV5-6,CASSWGTSVGEQFF
TRBV9,CASSVGQGGEQYF
TRBV10-3,CAITEEGGLYEQYF
TRBV11-3,CASSLSRTGLSSYNEQFF
TRBV5-1,CASSLGALQGAAGGYTF
TRBV19,CASSPSTGRTDTQYF
TRBV18,CASSPNSMVGGETQYF
TRBV29-1,CSVEDGGVPKNIQYF
TRBV4-2,CASSQDAGGRQDTQYF
TRBV18,CASSPPGRTYNEQFF
TRBV30,CAWSVRLGDTEAFF
TRBV5-6,CASSLVGVVRREQYF
TRBV28,CASSHTSTWGYTF
TRBV7-8,CASSLKQGANSPLHF